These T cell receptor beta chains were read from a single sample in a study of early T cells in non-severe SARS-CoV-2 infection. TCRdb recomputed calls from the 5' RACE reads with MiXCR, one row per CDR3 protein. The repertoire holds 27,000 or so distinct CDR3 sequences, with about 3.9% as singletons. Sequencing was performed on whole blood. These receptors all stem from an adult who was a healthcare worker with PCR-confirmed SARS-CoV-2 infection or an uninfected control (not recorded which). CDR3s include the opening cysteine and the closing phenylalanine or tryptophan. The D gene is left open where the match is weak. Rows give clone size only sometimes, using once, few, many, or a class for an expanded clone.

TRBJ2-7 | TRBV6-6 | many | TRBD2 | CATLERGPAAKQYF | TGTGCCACCCTTGAGCGGGGGCCCGCCGCCAAGCAGTACTTC
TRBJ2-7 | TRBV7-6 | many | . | CASSLIISSEQYF | TGTGCCAGCAGCTTAATCATTAGCAGCGAGCAGTACTTC
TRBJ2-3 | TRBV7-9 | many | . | CASSLVRVSDTQYF | TGTGCCAGCAGCTTGGTCAGGGTATCAGATACGCAGTATTTT
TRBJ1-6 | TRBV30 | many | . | CAWSRLGGENSPLHF | TGTGCCTGGTCCCGCCTGGGGGGCGAGAATTCACCCCTCCACTTT
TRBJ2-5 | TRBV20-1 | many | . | CSADTSKETQYF | TGCAGTGCTGACACTAGTAAGGAGACCCAGTACTTC
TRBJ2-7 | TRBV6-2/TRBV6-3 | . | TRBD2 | CASSWTGGYEQYF | TGTGCCAGCAGTTGGACGGGGGGCTACGAGCAGTACTTC
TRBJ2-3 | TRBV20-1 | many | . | CSARVGRHGDTQYF | TGCAGTGCTAGAGTGGGACGCCACGGAGATACGCAGTATTTT
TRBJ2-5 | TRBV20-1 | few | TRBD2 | CSARSAGGETQYF | TGCAGTGCTAGATCGGCCGGGGGGGAGACCCAGTACTTC
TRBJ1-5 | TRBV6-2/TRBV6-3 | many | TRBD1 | CASNAQGGYQPQHF | TGTGCCAGCAACGCCCAGGGGGGATATCAGCCCCAGCATTTT
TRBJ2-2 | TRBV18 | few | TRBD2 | CASSPWTSGTLTGELFF | TGTGCCAGCTCACCATGGACTAGCGGGACGCTCACCGGGGAGCTGTTTTTT
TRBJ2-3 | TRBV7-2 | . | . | CASSSIGFSRNTQYF | TGTGCCAGCAGCTCGATCGGGTTTTCGCGGAATACGCAGTATTTT
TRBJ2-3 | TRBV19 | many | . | CASSIGVGIPTDTQYF | TGTGCCAGTAGTATTGGGGTGGGGATCCCAACAGATACGCAGTATTTT
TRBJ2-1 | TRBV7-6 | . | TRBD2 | CASSSQLAGGWNEQFF | TGTGCCAGCAGCTCCCAACTAGCGGGAGGCTGGAATGAGCAGTTCTTC
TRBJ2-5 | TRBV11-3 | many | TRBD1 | CASSPGTGWQETQYF | TGTGCCAGCAGCCCGGGGACAGGGTGGCAAGAGACCCAGTACTTC
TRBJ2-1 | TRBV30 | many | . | CAWGNNGNEQFF | TGTGCCTGGGGGAATAACGGGAATGAGCAGTTCTTC
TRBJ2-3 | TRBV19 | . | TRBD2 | CASSWGTTDTQYF | TGTGCCAGTAGTTGGGGGACTACGGATACGCAGTATTTT